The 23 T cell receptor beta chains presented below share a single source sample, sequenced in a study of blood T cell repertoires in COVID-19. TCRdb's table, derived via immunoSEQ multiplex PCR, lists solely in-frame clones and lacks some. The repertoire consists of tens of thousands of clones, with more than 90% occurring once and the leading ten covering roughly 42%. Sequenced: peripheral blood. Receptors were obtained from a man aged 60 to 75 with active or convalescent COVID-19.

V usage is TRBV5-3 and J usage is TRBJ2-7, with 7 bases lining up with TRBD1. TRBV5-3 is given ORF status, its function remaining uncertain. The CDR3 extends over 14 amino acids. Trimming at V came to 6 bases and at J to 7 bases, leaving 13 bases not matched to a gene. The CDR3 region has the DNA TGTGCCAGAACTCCTGACAGGGTCATGAGGGAGCAGTACTTC. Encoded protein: CARTPDRVMREQYF.

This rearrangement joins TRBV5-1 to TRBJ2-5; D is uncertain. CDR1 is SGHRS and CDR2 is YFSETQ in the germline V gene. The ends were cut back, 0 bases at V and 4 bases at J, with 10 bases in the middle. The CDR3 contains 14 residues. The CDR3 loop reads CASSLAVGRETQYF. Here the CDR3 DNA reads TGCGCCAGCAGCTTGGCCGTTGGGCGAGAGACCCAGTACTTC.

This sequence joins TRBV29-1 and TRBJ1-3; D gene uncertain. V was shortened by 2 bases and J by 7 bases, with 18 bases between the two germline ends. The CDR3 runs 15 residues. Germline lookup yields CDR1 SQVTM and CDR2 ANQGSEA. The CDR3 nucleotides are TGCAGCGTTGAAACGTTATCGAGGGCCGGTAACACCATATATTTT. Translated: CSVETLSRAGNTIYF.

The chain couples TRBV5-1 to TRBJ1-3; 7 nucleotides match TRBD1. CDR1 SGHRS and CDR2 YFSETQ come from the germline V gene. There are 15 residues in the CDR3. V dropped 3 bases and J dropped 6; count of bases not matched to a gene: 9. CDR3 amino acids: CASSSMPGGENTIYF. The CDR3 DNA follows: TGCGCCAGCAGCTCGATGCCAGGGGGTGAAAACACCATATATTTT. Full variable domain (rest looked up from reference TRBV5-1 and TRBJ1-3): KAGVTQTPRYLIKTRGQQVTLSCSPISGHRSVSWYQQTPGQGLQFLFEYFSETQRNKGNFPGRFSGRQFSNSRSEMNVSTLELGDSALYLCASSSMPGGENTIYFGEGSWLTVV.

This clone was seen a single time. CDR3 in DNA: TGTGCCAGCTCCCCGGAAGGGACAGTGAACACTGAAGCTTTCTTT. It encodes CASSPEGTVNTEAFF. The gene calls are TRBV18 and TRBJ1-1; TRBD1 agrees at 7 bases. The germline gives CDR1 KGHSH, CDR2 LQKENI. Trimming removed 6 bases from V and 0 bases from J; junction bases left unmatched: 7. The CDR3 is made up of 15 amino acids.

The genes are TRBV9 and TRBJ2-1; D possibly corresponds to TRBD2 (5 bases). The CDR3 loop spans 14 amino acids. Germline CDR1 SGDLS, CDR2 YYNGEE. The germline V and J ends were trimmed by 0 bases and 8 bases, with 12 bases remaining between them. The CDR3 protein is CASSVGRSRDEQFF. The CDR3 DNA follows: TGTGCCAGCAGCGTAGGGAGGTCTAGGGATGAGCAGTTCTTC.

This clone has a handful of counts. This CDR3 reads CASSHSRSGGDTQYF. The CDR3 DNA sequence: TGTGCCAGCAGCCACTCAAGGTCCGGGGGAGATACGCAGTATTTT. The gene calls are TRBV3-1 (or the pseudogene TRBV3-2) and TRBJ2-3; D is perhaps TRBD2 (6 bases). Per the germline V gene, CDR1 is LGHDT and CDR2 is YNNKEL (reference sequence). The V gene lost 3 bases and the J gene lost 5 bases, with 15 bases spanning the gap. This CDR3 is built from 15 residues.

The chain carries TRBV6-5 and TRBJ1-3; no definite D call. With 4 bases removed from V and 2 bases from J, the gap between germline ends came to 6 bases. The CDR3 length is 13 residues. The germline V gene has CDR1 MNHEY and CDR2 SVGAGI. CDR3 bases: TGTGCCAGCAGTTTAACAACTGGAAACACCATATATTTT. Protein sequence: CASSLTTGNTIYF.

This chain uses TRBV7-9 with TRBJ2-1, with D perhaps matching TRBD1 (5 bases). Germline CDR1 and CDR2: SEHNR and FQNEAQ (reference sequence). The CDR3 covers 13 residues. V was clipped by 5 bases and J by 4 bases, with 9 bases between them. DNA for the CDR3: TGTGCCAGCAGCAAAGGACAATACAATGAGCAGTTCTTC. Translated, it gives CASSKGQYNEQFF.

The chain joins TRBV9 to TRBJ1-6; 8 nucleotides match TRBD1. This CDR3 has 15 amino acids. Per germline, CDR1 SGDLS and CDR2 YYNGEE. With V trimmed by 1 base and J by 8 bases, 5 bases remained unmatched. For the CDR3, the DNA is TGTGCCAGCAGCGTATCGGACAGGGTTGATTCACCCCTCCACTTT. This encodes CASSVSDRVDSPLHF.

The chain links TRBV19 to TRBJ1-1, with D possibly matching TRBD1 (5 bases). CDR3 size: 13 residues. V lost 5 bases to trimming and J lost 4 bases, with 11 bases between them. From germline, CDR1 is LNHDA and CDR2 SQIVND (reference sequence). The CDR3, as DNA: TGTGCCAGTAGTCGACAGACCTCCACTGAAGCTTTCTTT. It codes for CASSRQTSTEAFF.

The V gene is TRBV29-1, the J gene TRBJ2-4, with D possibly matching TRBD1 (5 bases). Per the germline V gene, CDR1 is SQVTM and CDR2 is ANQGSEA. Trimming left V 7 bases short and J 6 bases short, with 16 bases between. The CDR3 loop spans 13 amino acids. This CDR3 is CSADGQGRNIQYF. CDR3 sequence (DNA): TGCAGCGCCGACGGGCAGGGAAGAAACATTCAGTACTTC.

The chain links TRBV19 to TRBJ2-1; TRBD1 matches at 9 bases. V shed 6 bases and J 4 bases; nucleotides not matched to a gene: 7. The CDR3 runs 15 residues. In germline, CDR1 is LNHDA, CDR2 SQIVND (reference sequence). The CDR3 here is CASRWRTGVYNEQFF. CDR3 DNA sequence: TGTGCCAGTAGGTGGAGGACAGGGGTTTACAATGAGCAGTTCTTC.

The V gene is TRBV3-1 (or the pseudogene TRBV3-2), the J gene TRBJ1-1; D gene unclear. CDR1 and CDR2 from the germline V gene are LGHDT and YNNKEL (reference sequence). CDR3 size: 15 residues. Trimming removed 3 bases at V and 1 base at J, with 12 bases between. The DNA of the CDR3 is TGTGCCAGCAGCCACGGCACGACGGGGAACACTGAAGCTTTCTTT. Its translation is CASSHGTTGNTEAFF.

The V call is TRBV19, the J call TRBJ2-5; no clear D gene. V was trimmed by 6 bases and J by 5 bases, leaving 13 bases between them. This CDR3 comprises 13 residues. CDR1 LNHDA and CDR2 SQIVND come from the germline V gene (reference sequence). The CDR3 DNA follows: TGTGCCAGTAGCGAACGGGTCTTGGAGACCCAGTACTTC. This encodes CASSERVLETQYF.

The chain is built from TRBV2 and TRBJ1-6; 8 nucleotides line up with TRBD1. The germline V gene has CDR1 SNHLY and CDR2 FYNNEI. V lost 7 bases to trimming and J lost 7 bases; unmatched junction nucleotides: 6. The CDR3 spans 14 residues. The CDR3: CASNQGAGNSPLHF. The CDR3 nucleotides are TGTGCCAGCAATCAGGGGGCAGGGAATTCACCCCTCCACTTT.

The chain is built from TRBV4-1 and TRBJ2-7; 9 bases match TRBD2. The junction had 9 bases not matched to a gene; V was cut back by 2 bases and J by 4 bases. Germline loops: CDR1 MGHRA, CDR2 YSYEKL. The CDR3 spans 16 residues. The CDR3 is CASSQSFGGRDYEQYF. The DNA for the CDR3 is TGCGCCAGCAGCCAATCGTTTGGCGGGAGGGATTACGAGCAGTACTTC.

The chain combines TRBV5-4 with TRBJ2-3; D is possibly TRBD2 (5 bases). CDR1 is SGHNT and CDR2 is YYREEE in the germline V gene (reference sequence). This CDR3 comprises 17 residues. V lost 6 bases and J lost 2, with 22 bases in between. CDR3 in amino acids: CASTPTRRGSPTDTQYF. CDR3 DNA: TGTGCCAGCACCCCGACCAGGAGAGGGAGTCCCACAGATACGCAGTATTTT.

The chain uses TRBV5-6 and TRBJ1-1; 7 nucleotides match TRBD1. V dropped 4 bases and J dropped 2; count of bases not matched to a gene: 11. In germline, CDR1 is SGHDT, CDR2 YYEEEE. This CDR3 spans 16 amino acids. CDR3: CASSLWQGVGNTEAFF. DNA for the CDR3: TGTGCCAGCAGCCTGTGGCAGGGGGTAGGAAACACTGAAGCTTTCTTT.

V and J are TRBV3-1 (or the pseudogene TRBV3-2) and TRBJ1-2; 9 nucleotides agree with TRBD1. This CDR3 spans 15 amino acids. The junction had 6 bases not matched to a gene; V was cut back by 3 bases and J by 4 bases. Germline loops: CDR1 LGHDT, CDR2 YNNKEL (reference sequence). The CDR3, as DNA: TGTGCCAGCAGCCATTCCGACAGGGGGTCCTATGGCTACACCTTC. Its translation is CASSHSDRGSYGYTF.

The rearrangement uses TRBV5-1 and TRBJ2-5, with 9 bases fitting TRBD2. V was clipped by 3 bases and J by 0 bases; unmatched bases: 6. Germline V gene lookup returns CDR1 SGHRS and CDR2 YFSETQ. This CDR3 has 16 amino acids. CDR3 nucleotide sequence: TGCGCCAGCAGCTCGAGCGGGGGGACCTACCAAGAGACCCAGTACTTC. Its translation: CASSSSGGTYQETQYF.

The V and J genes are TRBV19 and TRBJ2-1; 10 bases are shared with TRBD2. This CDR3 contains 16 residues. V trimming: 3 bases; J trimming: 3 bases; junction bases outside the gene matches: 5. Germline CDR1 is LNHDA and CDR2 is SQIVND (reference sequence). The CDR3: CASSIQGLADYNEQFF. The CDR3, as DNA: TGTGCCAGTAGTATTCAAGGACTAGCGGACTACAATGAGCAGTTCTTC.

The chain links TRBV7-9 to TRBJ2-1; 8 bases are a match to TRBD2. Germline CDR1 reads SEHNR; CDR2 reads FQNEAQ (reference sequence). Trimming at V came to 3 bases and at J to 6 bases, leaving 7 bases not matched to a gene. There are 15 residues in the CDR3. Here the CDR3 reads CASSFKLAGSNEQFF. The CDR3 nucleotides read TGTGCCAGCAGCTTCAAGTTAGCGGGATCCAATGAGCAGTTCTTC. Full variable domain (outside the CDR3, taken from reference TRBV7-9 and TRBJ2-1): DTGVSQNPRHKITKRGQNVTFRCDPISEHNRLYWYRQTLGQGPEFLTYFQNEAQLEKSRLLSDRFSAERPKGSFSTLEIQRTEQGDSAMYLCASSFKLAGSNEQFFGPGTRLTVL.